This T cell receptor (beta chain) is from a study of blood T cell repertoires in COVID-19 (dated by TCRdb to between 2020 and 2021). Broadly, across the study: Samples covering the acute and convalescent phases of COVID-19 were provided by collaborators in the United States, Italy and Spain. The prospective study material was composed of cDNA or gDNA derived from T cells, B-cell-depleted T cells, or PBMCs. Subjects who had been exposed to COVID-19, were actively infected with it, or had recovered from it provided the deeply sampled blood TCRbeta repertoires that made up the dataset. The repertoires were released in a freely available public database meant as a resource for research on the immune response to SARS-CoV-2. Samples were obtained from the ongoing ImmuneRACE study (first 160 participants) and from about 1,300 subjects provided by 6 global collaborators. A de-identified subject ID, COVID-19 status, age in years and sex were almost always included in the sample metadata. HLA class I and class II types, where available, came from metadata supplied by the sample provider rather than from assay-based typing.

General conclusions and limits of the study: The quantity of clinical and demographic metadata differed by source and by participant and was supplied without curation.

TCRbeta CDR3 regions were amplified from genomic DNA using the immunoSEQ Assay, a bias-controlled multiplex PCR. On the study's bioinformatics: The number of nucleated cells in each sample was estimated by amplification of reference gene primers within the assay. To quantify the absolute abundance of each unique TCRbeta CDR3 rearrangement, sequence reads were collapsed and filtered. For each sample, productive Simpson clonality was calculated as the square root of Simpson's diversity index across productive rearrangements. TCRdb took this table from immuneACCESS and kept in-frame rearrangements with V and J called. Such tables lack part of the clones; where checked against another copy, unresolved V genes explain under half of the gap, and the rest is unexplained. V and J calls and clone size are given by that table; D and trimming were obtained from the DNA. This sample gives fewer than 350,000 clones in total; about 86% of them show up just once. The ten largest account for around 4% of the sample.

From the germline V gene, CDR1 is SGHAT and CDR2 is FQNNGV. The CDR3 spans 14 residues, from the cysteine through the phenylalanine. Only CDR3 DNA is held: 42 bases, read in frame from base 1. Trimming at the junction amounts to 4 bases on V and 4 bases on J, and the germline ends lie 11 bases apart. Comments on this clone: The target of this receptor is not known. No base quality information exists; no much larger clone differs at one position.

In the prospective study, participants were roughly 18 to 100 years old, resided in about two dozen geographic areas of the United States, and were enrolled through a virtual design. Cohort assignment in the prospective study relied on participant-reported clinical history from a screening survey and a study questionnaire. Each participant in the prospective study had whole blood, serum and a nasopharyngeal or oropharyngeal swab collected by mobile phlebotomists. Prospective study participants could optionally give additional blood draws and questionnaires over a 2-month period. Before DNA extraction, blood samples from the prospective study were shipped at room temperature or frozen.

The chain is made from TRBV11-2 and TRBJ2-1; a tentative D call is TRBD1 (5 bases match). The sequenced sample was PBMCs or T cells enriched from blood (not recorded which). This clonotype was sampled from a woman aged 35 to 49 with acute COVID-19. The DNA reads TGTGCCAGCAGCTCGGCAGGGATATACAATGAGCAGTTCTTC. It is translated as CASSSAGIYNEQFF.